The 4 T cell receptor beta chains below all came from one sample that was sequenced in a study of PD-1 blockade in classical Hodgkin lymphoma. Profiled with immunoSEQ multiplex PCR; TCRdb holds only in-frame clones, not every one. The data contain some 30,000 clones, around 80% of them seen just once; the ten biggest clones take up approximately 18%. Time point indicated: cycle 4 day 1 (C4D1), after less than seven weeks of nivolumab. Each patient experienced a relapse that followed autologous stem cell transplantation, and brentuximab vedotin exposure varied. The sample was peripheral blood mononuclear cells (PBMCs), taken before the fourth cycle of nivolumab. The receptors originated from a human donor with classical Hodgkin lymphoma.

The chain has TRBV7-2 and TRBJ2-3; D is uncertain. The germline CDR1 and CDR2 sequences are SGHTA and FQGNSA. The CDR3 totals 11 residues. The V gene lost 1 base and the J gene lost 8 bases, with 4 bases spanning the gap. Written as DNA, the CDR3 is TGTGCCAGCAGCTTAGACGGTACGCAGTATTTT. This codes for CASSLDGTQYF.

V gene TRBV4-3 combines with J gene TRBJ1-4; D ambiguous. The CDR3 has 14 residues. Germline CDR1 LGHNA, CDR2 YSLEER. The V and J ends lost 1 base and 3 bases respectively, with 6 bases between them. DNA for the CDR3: TGCGCCAGCAGCCAAGGAGGGTCTAATGAAAAACTGTTTTTT. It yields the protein CASSQGGSNEKLFF.

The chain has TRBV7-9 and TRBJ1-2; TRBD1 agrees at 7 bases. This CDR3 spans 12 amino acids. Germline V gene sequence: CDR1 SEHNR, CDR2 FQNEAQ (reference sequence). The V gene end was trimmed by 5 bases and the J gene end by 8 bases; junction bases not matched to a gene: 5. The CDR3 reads CASSPTGRGYTF. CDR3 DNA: TGTGCCAGCAGCCCGACAGGGCGAGGCTACACCTTC.

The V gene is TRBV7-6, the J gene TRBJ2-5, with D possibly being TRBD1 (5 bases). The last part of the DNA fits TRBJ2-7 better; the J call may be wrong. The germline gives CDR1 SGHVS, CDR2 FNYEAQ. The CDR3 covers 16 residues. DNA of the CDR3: TGTGCCAGCAGCTTAGACTTTTTTCGGGCAGGGCACGAGCAGTACTTC. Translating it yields CASSLDFFRAGHEQYF.